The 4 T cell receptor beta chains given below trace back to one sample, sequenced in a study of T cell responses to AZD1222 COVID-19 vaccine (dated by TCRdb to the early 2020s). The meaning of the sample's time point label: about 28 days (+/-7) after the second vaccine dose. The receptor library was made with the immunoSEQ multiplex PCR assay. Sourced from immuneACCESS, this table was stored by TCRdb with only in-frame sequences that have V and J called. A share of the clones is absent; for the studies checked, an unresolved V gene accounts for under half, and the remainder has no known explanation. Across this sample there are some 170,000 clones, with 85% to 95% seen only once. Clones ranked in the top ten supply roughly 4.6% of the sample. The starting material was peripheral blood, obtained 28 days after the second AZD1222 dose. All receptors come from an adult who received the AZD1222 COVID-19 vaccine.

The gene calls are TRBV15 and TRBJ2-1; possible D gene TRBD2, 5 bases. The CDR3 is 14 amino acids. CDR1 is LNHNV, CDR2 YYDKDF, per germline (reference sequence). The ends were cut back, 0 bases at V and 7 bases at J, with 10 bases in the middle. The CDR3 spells CATSRETTTNEQFF. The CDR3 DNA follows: TGTGCCACCAGCAGAGAAACGACTACTAATGAGCAGTTCTTC.

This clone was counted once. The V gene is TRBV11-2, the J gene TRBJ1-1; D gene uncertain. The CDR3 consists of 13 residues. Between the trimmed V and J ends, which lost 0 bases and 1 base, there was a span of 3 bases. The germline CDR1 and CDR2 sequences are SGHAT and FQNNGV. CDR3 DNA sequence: TGTGCCAGCAGCTTAGACAGGAACACTGAAGCTTTCTTT. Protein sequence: CASSLDRNTEAFF. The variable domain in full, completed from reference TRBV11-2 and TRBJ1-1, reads EAGVAQSPRYKIIEKRQSVAFWCNPISGHATLYWYQQILGQGPKLLIQFQNNGVVDDSQLPKDRFSAERLKGVDSTLKIQPAKLEDSAVYLCASSLDRNTEAFFGQGTRLTVV.

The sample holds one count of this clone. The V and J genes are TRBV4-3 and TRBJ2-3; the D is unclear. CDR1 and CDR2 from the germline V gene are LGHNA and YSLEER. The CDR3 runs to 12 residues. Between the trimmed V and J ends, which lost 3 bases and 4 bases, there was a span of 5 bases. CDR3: CASSQGSDTQYF. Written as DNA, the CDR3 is TGCGCCAGCAGCCAGGGGTCAGATACGCAGTATTTT.

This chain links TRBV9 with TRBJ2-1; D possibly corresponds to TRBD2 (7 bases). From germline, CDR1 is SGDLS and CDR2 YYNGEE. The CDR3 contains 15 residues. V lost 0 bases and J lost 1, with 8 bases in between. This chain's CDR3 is CASSVEGGSYNEQFF. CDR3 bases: TGTGCCAGCAGCGTAGAGGGGGGGTCCTACAATGAGCAGTTCTTC.